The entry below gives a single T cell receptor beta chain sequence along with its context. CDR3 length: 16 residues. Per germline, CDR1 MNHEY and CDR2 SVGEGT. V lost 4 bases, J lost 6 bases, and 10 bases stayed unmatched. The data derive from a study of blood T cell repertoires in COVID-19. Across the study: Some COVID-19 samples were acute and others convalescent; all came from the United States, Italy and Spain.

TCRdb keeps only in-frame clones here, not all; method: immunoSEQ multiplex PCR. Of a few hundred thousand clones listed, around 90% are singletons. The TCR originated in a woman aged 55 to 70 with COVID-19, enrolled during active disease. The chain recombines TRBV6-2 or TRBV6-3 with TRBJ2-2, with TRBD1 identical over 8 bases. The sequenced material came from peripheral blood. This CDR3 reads CASSWPQGAIAGELFF. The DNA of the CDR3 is TGTGCCAGCAGTTGGCCTCAGGGGGCGATAGCCGGGGAGCTGTTTTTT.